Reported below is one TCR beta chain. The data are from a study of blood T cell repertoires in COVID-19. Study context: Sites across the United States, Italy and Spain contributed samples from acute and convalescent COVID-19.

Those who participated ranged in age from roughly 18 to 100 years and resided in 24 US areas. Clones were read by immunoSEQ multiplex PCR, and TCRdb kept only the in-frame ones, dropping some. The sample lists about 180,000 clones, roughly 84% seen once, with 13% to 15% in the top ten. Germline CDR1 reads MNHEY; CDR2 reads SVGAGI. Trimming took 6 bases from V and 4 from J; bases not matched to a gene: 2. The CDR3 covers 12 residues. Sequenced input: PBMCs or T cells enriched from blood (not recorded which). The TCR comes from a man aged 50 or older who had recovered from COVID-19. The rearrangement uses TRBV6-5 and TRBJ1-1; TRBD1 aligns across 7 bases. CDR3: CASRGQPTEAFF. The CDR3 region has the DNA TGTGCCAGCAGGGGACAGCCCACTGAAGCTTTCTTT.